This T cell receptor beta chain emerged from a study of blood T cell repertoires in COVID-19. The overall study: The origin of the acute and convalescent COVID-19 samples was the United States, Italy and Spain. Sources were T cells, B-cell-depleted T cells, or PBMCs; the material itself was cDNA or gDNA.

The J segment lost 8 bases and the V segment lost 6 bases, leaving 8 bases of the junction unmatched. The CDR3 length is 13 residues. Clinical history reported by participants formed the basis on which cohorts were assigned. Exposed enrollees had met someone with a PCR-confirmed or clinician-diagnosed COVID-19 case at some point within the 2 weeks before study entry. Some clones are missing from TCRdb's copy, which holds only in-frame ones; the method was immunoSEQ multiplex PCR. The table shows 120,000 to 150,000 clones, with 87% occurring only once. This TCR was recovered from a woman in her thirties or forties who had been exposed to COVID-19. The rearrangement joins TRBV12-3 or TRBV12-4 to TRBJ2-3; TRBD2 matches at 7 bases. The sample was PBMCs or T cells enriched from blood (not recorded which). In DNA form, the CDR3 reads TGTGCCAGCAGCCCTAGCGGTTCGGGTACGCAGTATTTT. Amino acids: CASSPSGSGTQYF.